This TCR beta chain was sequenced during a study of CXCR3-negative and CXCR3-positive naive CD8 T cells. The TRB cDNA libraries were prepared by 5' RACE with UMI labels. TCRdb reprocessed the 5' RACE reads and stores each CDR3 protein as one record, lacking DNA. This table lists around 92,000 distinct CDR3 sequences. The CDR3 contains 16 residues. Germline V CDR1 and CDR2: SQVTM, ANQGSEA. V and J are TRBV29-1 and TRBJ1-2; TCRdb proposes TRBD1, but this gene call is untestable without DNA. The clonotype was recovered from a human donor in good health. Some clones in this sample may be carry-over from other donors' samples. Source material: naive CXCR3- CD8+ T cells from blood. Stated subset: CD45RO-CCR7+CD27+CD95- naive CD8+ T cells lacking CXCR3 (TNR3-). The CDR3 reads CSVEDLEGRGNYGYTF.